This TCR beta chain stems from a study of control samples from healthy donors and cancer patients. The protocol was immunoSEQ multiplex PCR, while the TCRdb copy is restricted to in-frame clones and leaves out a portion. The data contain about 12,000 clones, roughly 90% of them singletons. From germline, CDR1 is SGHAT and CDR2 FQNNGV. The CDR3 length is 13 residues. The ends were cut back, 3 bases at V and 1 base at J, with 7 bases in the middle. This clone has only a few counts. The source of this sequence is a male donor with melanoma. The sequenced material came from formalin-fixed, paraffin-embedded tissue. This chain links TRBV11-2 with TRBJ2-7; D may be TRBD2 (6 bases). The CDR3 DNA sequence: TGTGCCAGCAGCTTCGGGGGTTCCTACGAGCAGTACTTC. It is translated as CASSFGGSYEQYF. The full variable domain, with the rest looked up from reference TRBV11-2 and TRBJ2-7, is EAGVAQSPRYKIIEKRQSVAFWCNPISGHATLYWYQQILGQGPKLLIQFQNNGVVDDSQLPKDRFSAERLKGVDSTLKIQPAKLEDSAVYLCASSFGGSYEQYFGPGTRLTVT.